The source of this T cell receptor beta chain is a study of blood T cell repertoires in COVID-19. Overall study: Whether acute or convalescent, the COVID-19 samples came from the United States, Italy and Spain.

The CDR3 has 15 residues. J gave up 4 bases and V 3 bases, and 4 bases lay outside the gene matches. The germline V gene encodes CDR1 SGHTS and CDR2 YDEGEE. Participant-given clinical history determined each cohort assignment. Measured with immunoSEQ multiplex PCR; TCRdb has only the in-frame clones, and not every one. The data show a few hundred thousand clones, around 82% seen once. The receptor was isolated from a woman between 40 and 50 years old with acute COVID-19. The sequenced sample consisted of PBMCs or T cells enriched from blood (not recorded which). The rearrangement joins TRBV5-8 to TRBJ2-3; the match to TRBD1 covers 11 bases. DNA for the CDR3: TGTGCCAGCAGCTCTGGACAGGGGGCGTCAGATACGCAGTATTTT. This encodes CASSSGQGASDTQYF.